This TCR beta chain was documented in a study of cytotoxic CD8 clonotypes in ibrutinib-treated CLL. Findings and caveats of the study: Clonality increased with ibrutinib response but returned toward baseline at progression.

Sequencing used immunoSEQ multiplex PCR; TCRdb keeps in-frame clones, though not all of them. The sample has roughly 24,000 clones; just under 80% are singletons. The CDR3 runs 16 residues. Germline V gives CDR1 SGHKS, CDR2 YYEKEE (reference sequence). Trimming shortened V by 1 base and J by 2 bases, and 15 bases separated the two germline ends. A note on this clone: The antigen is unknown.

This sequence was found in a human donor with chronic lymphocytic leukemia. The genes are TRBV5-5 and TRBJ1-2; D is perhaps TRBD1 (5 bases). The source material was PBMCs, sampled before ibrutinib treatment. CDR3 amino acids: CASSLPPTGGNYGYTF. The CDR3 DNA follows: TGTGCCAGCAGCTTGCCCCCTACGGGGGGGAACTATGGCTACACCTTC.